This record covers a single TCR beta chain. V shed 4 bases and J 8 bases; nucleotides not matched to a gene: 10. The CDR3 contains 16 residues. The germline V gene has CDR1 SGHTA and CDR2 FQGTGA. This entry comes from a study of technical replicates of blood from a few donors. The protocol was immunoSEQ multiplex PCR, while the TCRdb copy is restricted to in-frame clones and leaves out a portion. The sample holds about 62,000 clones, 89% seen once. The sequence was collected from a human donor in good health. Some clones in this sample may be carry-over from other donors' samples. The material sequenced was PBMCs. The chain joins TRBV7-3 to TRBJ2-1, with 11 bases identical to TRBD2. The CDR3 nucleotides are TGTGCCAGCAGCTCCAGCGGGGGTAGCGGGAGGGATGAGCAGTTCTTC. This codes for CASSSSGGSGRDEQFF. The whole variable domain, remainder taken from reference TRBV7-3 and TRBJ2-1, is GAGVSQTPSNKVTEKGKYVELRCDPISGHTALYWYRQSLGQGPEFLIYFQGTGAADDSGLPNDRFFAVRPEGSVSTLKIQRTERGDSAVYLCASSSSGGSGRDEQFFGPGTRLTVL.